Below are 24 T cell receptor beta chains sequenced from a single sample in a study of blood T cell repertoires in COVID-19. The table came from immunoSEQ multiplex PCR; TCRdb's copy has only in-frame clones and leaves some out. The table lists tens of thousands of clones, 85% to 90% of them singletons. The sequencing sample was made of peripheral blood. These receptors were taken from a man aged 50 to 59 with acute or convalescent COVID-19.

J is TRBJ2-7 and V is TRBV7-9; D is possibly TRBD2 (5 bases). The CDR3 length is 14 residues. Germline CDR1 and CDR2: SEHNR and FQNEAQ (reference sequence). Trimming left V 2 bases short and J 7 bases short, with 15 bases between. CDR3 DNA sequence: TGTGCCAGCAGCTTAAGGCCCGAGCCGGGGGAGCAGTACTTC. This gives the protein CASSLRPEPGEQYF. The full variable domain, with the rest looked up from reference TRBV7-9 and TRBJ2-7, is DTGVSQNPRHKITKRGQNVTFRCDPISEHNRLYWYRQTLGQGPEFLTYFQNEAQLEKSRLLSDRFSAERPKGSFSTLEIQRTEQGDSAMYLCASSLRPEPGEQYFGPGTRLTVT.

The chain links TRBV25-1 to TRBJ2-7; the D is unclear. The CDR3 spans 14 residues. The germline CDR1 and CDR2 sequences are MGHDK and SYGVNS. Trimming left V 4 bases short and J 5 bases short, with 15 bases between. The CDR3 DNA reads TGTGCCAGCAGTGGCCGGGTCCGTCGGGACGAGCAGTACTTC. Translated, it gives CASSGRVRRDEQYF.

The genes are TRBV7-2 and TRBJ2-1, with D perhaps TRBD2 (5 bases). There are 14 residues in the CDR3. Germline CDR1 reads SGHTA; CDR2 reads FQGNSA. V lost 5 bases, J lost 1 base, and 9 bases lay in between. The CDR3 DNA is TGTGCCAGCAGCAGAGGGAATTCCTACAATGAGCAGTTCTTC. This gives the protein CASSRGNSYNEQFF.

About this clone: One junction end disagrees with the germline gene, perhaps due to a read error. The rearrangement joins TRBV7-9 to TRBJ2-6; no firm D call. CDR1 is SEHNR and CDR2 is FQNEAQ in the germline V gene (reference sequence). The CDR3 covers 15 residues. Here the CDR3 reads CVSSFTESGANVLTF. In DNA form, the CDR3 reads TGTGTCAGCAGCTTTACAGAGTCTGGGGCCAACGTCCTGACTTTC.

The V call is TRBV3-1 (or the pseudogene TRBV3-2), the J call TRBJ2-3; D not certain. Per germline, CDR1 LGHDT and CDR2 YNNKEL (reference sequence). CDR3 length: 15 residues. The V and J ends lost 4 bases and 0 bases respectively, with 11 bases between them. The CDR3 nucleotides read TGTGCCAGCAGCCCCCGACTTACTAGCACAGATACGCAGTATTTT. As protein: CASSPRLTSTDTQYF.

The chain couples TRBV6-5 to TRBJ2-6; tentative D call: TRBD2 (6 bases). The ends were cut back, 2 bases at V and 4 bases at J, with 9 bases in the middle. This CDR3 region has 15 residues. From germline, CDR1 is MNHEY and CDR2 SVGAGI. For the CDR3, the DNA is TGTGCCAGCAGTTACGGGGAGGCGGGGGCCAACGTCCTGACTTTC. Residues: CASSYGEAGANVLTF.

The chain carries TRBV11-2 and TRBJ2-1; TRBD1 agrees at 8 bases. Trimming at V came to 3 bases and at J to 10 bases, leaving 17 bases not matched to a gene. Per the germline V gene, CDR1 is SGHAT and CDR2 is FQNNGV. The CDR3 has 17 amino acids. The CDR3 protein is CASSFNLGGTGYIEQFF. The CDR3 bases are TGTGCCAGCAGCTTTAACCTTGGGGGGACAGGCTATATCGAGCAGTTCTTC.

The chain couples TRBV19 to TRBJ2-1; TRBD2 matches at 10 bases. The trim removed 8 bases at V and 2 bases at J, leaving 12 bases unmatched. Germline CDR1 reads LNHDA; CDR2 reads SQIVND (reference sequence). The CDR3 contains 17 residues. CDR3 nucleotide sequence: TGTGCCAGTGGATTCCGAACTAGCGGGATAACCTACAATGAGCAGTTCTTC. Amino acids: CASGFRTSGITYNEQFF.

The chain carries TRBV7-9 and TRBJ2-1; weak D call: TRBD1 (5 bases). The CDR3 contains 15 residues. Per germline, CDR1 SEHNR and CDR2 FQNEAQ (reference sequence). V shed 1 base and J shed 3 bases, with 10 bases lying between them. The CDR3 loop reads CASSLGQTIYNEQFF. The CDR3, as DNA: TGTGCCAGCAGCTTAGGACAGACAATCTACAATGAGCAGTTCTTC.

V usage is TRBV30 and J usage is TRBJ1-4, with 7 bases aligning to TRBD1. V was clipped by 2 bases and J by 4 bases; unmatched bases: 4. CDR3 size: 14 residues. Germline lookup yields CDR1 GTSNPN and CDR2 SVGIG (reference sequence). CDR3 amino acids: CAWSPTGINEKLFF. CDR3 coding DNA: TGTGCCTGGAGTCCGACAGGGATTAATGAAAAACTGTTTTTT.

The J gene is TRBJ2-7, the V gene TRBV24-1; maybe TRBD2 (5 bases). Per germline, CDR1 KGHDR and CDR2 SFDVKD. Trimming pared 4 bases from V and 3 bases from J, leaving 9 bases between. The length of the CDR3 is 13 residues. As DNA, the CDR3 is TGTGCCACCAGTGAAACGGGGTTCTACGAGCAGTACTTC. Translated: CATSETGFYEQYF.

Only one count was recorded for this clone. The rearrangement links TRBV5-1 to TRBJ1-1; the D is unclear. The V end was cut by 4 bases, the J end by 8 bases, with 21 bases between. Per germline, CDR1 SGHRS and CDR2 YFSETQ. The CDR3 is made up of 15 amino acids. CDR3 sequence reads: CASSPQLLPAEEAFF. CDR3 coding DNA: TGCGCCAGCAGCCCCCAGCTTTTACCGGCGGAAGAAGCTTTCTTT.

The J gene is TRBJ1-1, the V gene TRBV12-5; no reliable D call. V gave up 5 bases and J gave up 0 bases, with 7 bases separating them. Germline assignment: CDR1 LGHNT and CDR2 FRNRAP. This CDR3 has 13 amino acids. Written as DNA, the CDR3 is TGTGCTAGTGGTCCAGTATTGAACACTGAAGCTTTCTTT. Protein: CASGPVLNTEAFF. Complete variable domain (other parts from reference TRBV12-5 and TRBJ1-1): DARVTQTPRHKVTEMGQEVTMRCQPILGHNTVFWYRQTMMQGLELLAYFRNRAPLDDSGMPKDRFSAEMPDATLATLKIQPSEPRDSAVYFCASGPVLNTEAFFGQGTRLTVV.

The V call is TRBV11-3, the J call TRBJ2-7; TRBD1 is a possible D gene (6 bases). In germline, CDR1 is SGHNT, CDR2 YENEEA. The V gene lost 0 bases and the J gene lost 2 bases, with 11 bases spanning the gap. This CDR3 spans 15 amino acids. The CDR3 loop reads CASSLDPRGPYEQYF. CDR3 in DNA: TGTGCCAGCAGCTTAGACCCCAGGGGACCCTACGAGCAGTACTTC.

The chain recombines TRBV7-5 with TRBJ2-5; the table assigns TRBD2, which was not confirmed against the DNA. TRBV7-5 is a pseudogene. CDR3 length: 15 amino acids. CDR3 sequence: CVRSRSGRGRETQYF. Here the CDR3 DNA reads TGTGTCAGAAGCCGTAGCGGGAGAGGCCGGGAGACCCAGTACTTC.

The chain combines TRBV24-1 with TRBJ2-1; D is perhaps TRBD1 (5 bases). The CDR3 sequence is 15 residues long. Germline CDR1 is KGHDR and CDR2 is SFDVKD. The V end lost 0 bases, the J end lost 2 bases, and 7 bases lay between the germline ends. CDR3 amino acids: CATSDLRGTYNEQFF. The DNA of the CDR3 is TGTGCCACCAGTGATTTGAGGGGCACCTACAATGAGCAGTTCTTC.

This clone came up once. The chain carries TRBV12-3 or TRBV12-4 and TRBJ1-1; possibly TRBD1 for D (5 bases). Trimming shortened V by 6 bases and J by 4 bases, and 12 bases separated the two germline ends. This CDR3 is built from 13 residues. CDR3 sequence: CASRAWRGTEAFF. CDR3 DNA: TGTGCCAGCAGAGCCTGGAGGGGCACTGAAGCTTTCTTT.

The J gene is TRBJ2-3, the V gene TRBV27, with TRBD2 matching over 12 bases. Germline V gene data show CDR1 as MNHEY and CDR2 as SMNVEV (reference sequence). The CDR3 covers 20 residues. The ends lost 2 bases at V and 0 bases at J; junction bases unmatched: 12. The CDR3 region has the DNA TGTGCCAGCAGTTTAAGGGGGCTAGCGGGAGGGCCGGGTAGCACAGATACGCAGTATTTT. Protein sequence: CASSLRGLAGGPGSTDTQYF.

This clone was detected a few times. The chain couples TRBV30 to TRBJ1-2, with 9 nucleotides matching TRBD1. This CDR3 has 14 amino acids. Looked up from germline, CDR1 is GTSNPN and CDR2 is SVGIG (reference sequence). V shed 3 bases, J shed 2 bases, and the junction held 4 bases outside the gene matches. CDR3 sequence: CAWSAGTGNYGYTF. CDR3 coding DNA: TGTGCCTGGAGCGCCGGGACAGGGAACTATGGCTACACCTTC.

The chain recombines TRBV9 with TRBJ1-5, with 9 positions matching TRBD1. This CDR3 contains 18 residues. Trimming took 3 bases from V and 0 from J; bases not matched to a gene: 10. Germline V gives CDR1 SGDLS, CDR2 YYNGEE. The CDR3 nucleotides are TGTGCCAGCAGCGAGGGGACAGGGTCTGAGTATAGCAATCAGCCCCAGCATTTT. This encodes CASSEGTGSEYSNQPQHF.

The gene calls are TRBV6-2 or TRBV6-3 and TRBJ1-2; D is possibly TRBD1 (6 bases). Germline CDR1 and CDR2: MNHEY and SVGEGT. The CDR3 totals 15 residues. V dropped 0 bases and J dropped 5 bases, with 13 bases sitting between them. CDR3 region: CASSYSTGNRYGYTF. The CDR3, as DNA: TGTGCCAGCAGTTACTCTACAGGGAACCGGTATGGCTACACCTTC.

On this clone itself: The sample holds other DNA sequences that translate to the same CDR3. The genes are TRBV19 and TRBJ2-7; TRBD2 matches at 10 bases. Germline loops: CDR1 LNHDA, CDR2 SQIVND (reference sequence). V trimming: 6 bases; J trimming: 3 bases; junction bases outside the gene matches: 2. CDR3 size: 13 residues. The CDR3 DNA follows: TGTGCCAGTAGCACTAGCGGGAACTACGAGCAGTACTTC. This translates into CASSTSGNYEQYF.

The genes are TRBV10-3 and TRBJ2-2; 8 positions agree with TRBD2. Germline V lookup: CDR1 ENHRY, CDR2 SYGVKD. The ends lost 5 bases at V and 4 bases at J; junction bases unmatched: 6. The CDR3 covers 15 residues. The CDR3: CAISRASGSTGELFF. In nucleotides, the CDR3 is TGTGCCATCAGTCGGGCTAGCGGGTCCACCGGGGAGCTGTTTTTT.

This clone was seen once. The genes are TRBV7-9 and TRBJ1-5; the D is unclear. This CDR3 has 12 residues. Looked up from germline, CDR1 is SEHNR and CDR2 is FQNEAQ (reference sequence). The V and J ends lost 5 bases and 6 bases respectively, with 8 bases between them. The CDR3 bases are TGTGCCAGCAGCCAAAAGAGTCAGCCCCAGCATTTT. It is translated as CASSQKSQPQHF.